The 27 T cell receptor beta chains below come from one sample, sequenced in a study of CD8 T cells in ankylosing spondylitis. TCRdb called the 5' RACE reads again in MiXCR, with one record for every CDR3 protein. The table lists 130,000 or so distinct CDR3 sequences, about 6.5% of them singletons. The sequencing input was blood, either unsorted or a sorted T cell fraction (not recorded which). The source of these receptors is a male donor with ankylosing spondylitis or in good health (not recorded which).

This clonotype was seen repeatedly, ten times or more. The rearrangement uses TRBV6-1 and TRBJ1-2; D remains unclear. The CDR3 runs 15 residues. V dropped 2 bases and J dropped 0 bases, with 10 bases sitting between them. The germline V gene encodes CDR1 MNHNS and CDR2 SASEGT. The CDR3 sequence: CASSENPGPNYGYTF. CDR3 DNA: TGTGCCAGCAGTGAAAACCCCGGGCCTAACTATGGCTACACCTTC.

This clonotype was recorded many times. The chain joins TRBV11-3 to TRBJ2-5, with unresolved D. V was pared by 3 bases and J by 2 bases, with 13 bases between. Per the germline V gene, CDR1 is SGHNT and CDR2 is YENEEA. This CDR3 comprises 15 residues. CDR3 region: CASSLGDGSQETQYF. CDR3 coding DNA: TGTGCCAGCAGCTTGGGCGATGGGTCACAAGAGACCCAGTACTTC.

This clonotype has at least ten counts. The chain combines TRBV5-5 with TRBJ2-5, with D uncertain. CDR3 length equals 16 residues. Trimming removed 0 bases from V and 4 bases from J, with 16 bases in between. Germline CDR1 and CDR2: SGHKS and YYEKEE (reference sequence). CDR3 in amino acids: CASSLGGTAWGETQYF. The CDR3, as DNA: TGTGCCAGCAGCTTGGGCGGAACCGCCTGGGGAGAGACCCAGTACTTC.

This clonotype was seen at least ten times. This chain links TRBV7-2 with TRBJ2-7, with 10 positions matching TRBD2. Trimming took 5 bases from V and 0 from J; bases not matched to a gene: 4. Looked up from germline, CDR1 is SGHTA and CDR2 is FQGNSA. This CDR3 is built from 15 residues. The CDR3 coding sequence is TGTGCCAGCAGCGGACTAGCGGACCGCTCCTACGAGCAGTACTTC. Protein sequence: CASSGLADRSYEQYF.

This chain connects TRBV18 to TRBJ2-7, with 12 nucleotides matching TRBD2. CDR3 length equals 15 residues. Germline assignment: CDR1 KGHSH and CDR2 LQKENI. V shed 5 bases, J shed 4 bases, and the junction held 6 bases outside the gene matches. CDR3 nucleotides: TGTGCCAGCTCAAGCCTAGCGGGAGGGCCTTACGAGCAGTACTTC. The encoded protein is CASSSLAGGPYEQYF. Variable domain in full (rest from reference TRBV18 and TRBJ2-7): NAGVMQNPRHLVRRRGQEARLRCSPMKGHSHVYWYRQLPEEGLKFMVYLQKENIIDESGMPKERFSAEFPKEGPSILRIQQVVRGDSAAYFCASSSLAGGPYEQYFGPGTRLTVT.

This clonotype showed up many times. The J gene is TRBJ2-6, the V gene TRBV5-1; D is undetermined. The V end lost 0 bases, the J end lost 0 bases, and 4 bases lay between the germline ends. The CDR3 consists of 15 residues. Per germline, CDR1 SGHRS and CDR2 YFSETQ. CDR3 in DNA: TGCGCCAGCAGCTTGGACGTCTCTGGGGCCAACGTCCTGACTTTC. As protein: CASSLDVSGANVLTF.

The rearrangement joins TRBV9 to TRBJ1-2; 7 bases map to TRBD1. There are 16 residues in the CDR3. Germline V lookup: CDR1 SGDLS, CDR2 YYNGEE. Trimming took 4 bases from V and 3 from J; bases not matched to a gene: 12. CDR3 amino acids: CASSSPRAGGDYGYTF. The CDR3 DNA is TGTGCCAGCAGCTCACCGAGGGCAGGGGGTGACTATGGCTACACCTTC.

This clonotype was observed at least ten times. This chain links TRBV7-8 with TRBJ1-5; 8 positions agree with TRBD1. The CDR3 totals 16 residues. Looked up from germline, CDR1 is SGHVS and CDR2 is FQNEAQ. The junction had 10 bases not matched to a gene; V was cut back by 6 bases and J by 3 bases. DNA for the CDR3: TGTGCCAGCAGTCGAGGACAGGGCCGGTTCAATCAGCCCCAGCATTTT. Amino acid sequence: CASSRGQGRFNQPQHF.

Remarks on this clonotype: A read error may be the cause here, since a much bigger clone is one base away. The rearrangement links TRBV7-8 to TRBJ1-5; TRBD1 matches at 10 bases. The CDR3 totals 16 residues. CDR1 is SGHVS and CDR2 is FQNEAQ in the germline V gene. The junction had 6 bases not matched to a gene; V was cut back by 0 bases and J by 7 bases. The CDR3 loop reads CASSLALGQGKQPQHF. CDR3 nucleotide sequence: TGTGCCAGCAGCTTAGCTCTGGGACAGGGGAAACAGCCCCAGCATTTT.

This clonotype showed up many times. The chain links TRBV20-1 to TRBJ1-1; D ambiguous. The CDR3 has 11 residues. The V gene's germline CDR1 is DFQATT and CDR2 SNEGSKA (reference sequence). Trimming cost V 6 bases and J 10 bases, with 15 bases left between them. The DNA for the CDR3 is TGCAGTGCCACCGGGCTCCTCGGAGCTTTCTTT. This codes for CSATGLLGAFF.

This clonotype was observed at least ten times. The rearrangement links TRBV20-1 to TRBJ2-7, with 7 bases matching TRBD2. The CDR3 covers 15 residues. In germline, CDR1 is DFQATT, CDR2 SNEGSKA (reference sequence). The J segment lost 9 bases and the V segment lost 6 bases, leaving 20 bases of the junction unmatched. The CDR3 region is CSANIAGFIGPRQYF. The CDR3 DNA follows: TGCAGTGCAAATATAGCGGGCTTTATCGGGCCTCGGCAGTACTTC.

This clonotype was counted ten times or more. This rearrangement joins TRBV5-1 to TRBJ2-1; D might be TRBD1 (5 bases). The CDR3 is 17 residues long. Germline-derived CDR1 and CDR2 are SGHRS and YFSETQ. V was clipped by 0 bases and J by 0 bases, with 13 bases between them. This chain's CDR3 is CASSLDAGKISYNEQFF. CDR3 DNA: TGCGCCAGCAGCTTGGACGCAGGGAAAATCTCCTACAATGAGCAGTTCTTC. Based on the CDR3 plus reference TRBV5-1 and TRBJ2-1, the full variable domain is KAGVTQTPRYLIKTRGQQVTLSCSPISGHRSVSWYQQTPGQGLQFLFEYFSETQRNKGNFPGRFSGRQFSNSRSEMNVSTLELGDSALYLCASSLDAGKISYNEQFFGPGTRLTVL.

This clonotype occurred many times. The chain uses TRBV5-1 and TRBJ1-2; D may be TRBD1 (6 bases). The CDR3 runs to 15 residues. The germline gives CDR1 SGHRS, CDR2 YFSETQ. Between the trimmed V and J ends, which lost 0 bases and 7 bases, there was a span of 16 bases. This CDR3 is CASSLAAGEDPGYTF. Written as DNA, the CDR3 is TGCGCCAGCAGCTTGGCCGCAGGGGAGGATCCTGGCTACACCTTC.

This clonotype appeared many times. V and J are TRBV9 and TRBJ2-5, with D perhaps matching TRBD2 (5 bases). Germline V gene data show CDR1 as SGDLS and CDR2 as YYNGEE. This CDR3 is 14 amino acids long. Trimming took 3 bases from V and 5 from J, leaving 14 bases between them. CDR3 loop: CASSGGPGKETQYF. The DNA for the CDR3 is TGTGCCAGCAGCGGCGGCCCCGGGAAGGAGACCCAGTACTTC.

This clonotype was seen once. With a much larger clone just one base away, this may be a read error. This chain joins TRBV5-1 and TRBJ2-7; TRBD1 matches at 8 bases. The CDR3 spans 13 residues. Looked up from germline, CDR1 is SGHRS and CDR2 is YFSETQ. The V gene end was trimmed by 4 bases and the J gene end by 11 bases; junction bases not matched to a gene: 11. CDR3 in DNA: TGCGCCAGCAGCCTAGCGCCGGGACAGGAGAAGTACTTC. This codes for CASSLAPGQEKYF.

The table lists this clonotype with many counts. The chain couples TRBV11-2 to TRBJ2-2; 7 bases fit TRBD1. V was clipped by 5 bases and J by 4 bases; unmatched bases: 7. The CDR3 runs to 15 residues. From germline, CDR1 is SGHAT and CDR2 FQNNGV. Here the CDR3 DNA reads TGTGCCAGCAGCGCCAGACAGGGATCCACCGGGGAGCTGTTTTTT. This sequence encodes CASSARQGSTGELFF.

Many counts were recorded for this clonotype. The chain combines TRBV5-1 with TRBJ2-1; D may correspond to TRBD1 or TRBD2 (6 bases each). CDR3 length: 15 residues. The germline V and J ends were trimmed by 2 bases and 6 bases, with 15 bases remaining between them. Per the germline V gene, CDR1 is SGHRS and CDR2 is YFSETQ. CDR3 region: CASSLLGGGSNEQFF. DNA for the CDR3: TGCGCCAGCAGCTTATTGGGGGGCGGAAGCAATGAGCAGTTCTTC.

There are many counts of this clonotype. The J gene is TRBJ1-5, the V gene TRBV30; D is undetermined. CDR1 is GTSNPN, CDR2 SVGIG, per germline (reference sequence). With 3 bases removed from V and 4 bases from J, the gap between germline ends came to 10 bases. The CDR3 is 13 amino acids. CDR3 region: CAWSELRNQPQHF. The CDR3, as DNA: TGTGCCTGGAGCGAGCTGAGGAATCAGCCCCAGCATTTT.

The CDR3 reads CASMKGRTNTGELFF. Here the CDR3 DNA reads TGTGCCAGCATGAAGGGGCGGACGAACACCGGGGAGCTGTTTTTT. V usage is TRBV2 and J usage is TRBJ2-2, with D possibly being TRBD1 (5 bases). Trimming removed 7 bases at V and 0 bases at J, with 12 bases between. The germline CDR1 and CDR2 sequences are SNHLY and FYNNEI. CDR3 size: 15 residues.

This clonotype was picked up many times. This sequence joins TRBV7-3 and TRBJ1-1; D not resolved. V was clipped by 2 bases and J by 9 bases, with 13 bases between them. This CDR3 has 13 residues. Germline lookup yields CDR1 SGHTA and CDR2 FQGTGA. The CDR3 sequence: CASSLDAGVQAFF. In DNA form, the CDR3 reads TGTGCCAGCAGCTTAGACGCGGGAGTTCAAGCTTTCTTT.

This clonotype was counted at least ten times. The CDR3 DNA reads TGTGCCAGCAGCTTGATTGTCACCGGGGAGCTGTTTTTT. Protein: CASSLIVTGELFF. The rearrangement joins TRBV5-5 to TRBJ2-2; D not resolved. Trimming took 1 base from V and 4 from J, leaving 5 bases between them. Per the germline V gene, CDR1 is SGHKS and CDR2 is YYEKEE (reference sequence). This CDR3 spans 13 amino acids.

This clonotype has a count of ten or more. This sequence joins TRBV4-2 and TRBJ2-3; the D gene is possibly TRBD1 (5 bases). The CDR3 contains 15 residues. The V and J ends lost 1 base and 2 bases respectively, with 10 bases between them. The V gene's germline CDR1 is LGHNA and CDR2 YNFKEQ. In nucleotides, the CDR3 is TGTGCCAGCAGCCAAGGGGGCCAGATCACAGATACGCAGTATTTT. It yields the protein CASSQGGQITDTQYF.

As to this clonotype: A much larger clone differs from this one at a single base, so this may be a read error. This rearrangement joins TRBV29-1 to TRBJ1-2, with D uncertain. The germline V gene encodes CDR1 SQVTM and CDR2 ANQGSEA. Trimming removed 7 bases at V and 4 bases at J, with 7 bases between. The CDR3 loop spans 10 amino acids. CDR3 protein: CSARTYGYTF. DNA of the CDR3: TGCAGCGCTAGGACCTATGGCTACACCTTC. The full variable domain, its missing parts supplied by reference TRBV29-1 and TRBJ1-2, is SAVISQKPSRDICQRGTSLTIQCQVDSQVTMMFWYRQQPGQSLTLIATANQGSEATYESGFVIDKFPISRPNLTFSTLTVSNMSPEDSSIYLCSARTYGYTFGSGTRLTVV.

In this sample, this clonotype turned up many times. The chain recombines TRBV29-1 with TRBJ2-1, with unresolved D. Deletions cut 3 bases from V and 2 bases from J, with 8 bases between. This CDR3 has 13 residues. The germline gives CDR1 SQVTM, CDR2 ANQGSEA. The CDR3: CSVEGTAYNEQFF. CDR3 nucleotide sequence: TGCAGCGTTGAGGGTACAGCCTACAATGAGCAGTTCTTC.

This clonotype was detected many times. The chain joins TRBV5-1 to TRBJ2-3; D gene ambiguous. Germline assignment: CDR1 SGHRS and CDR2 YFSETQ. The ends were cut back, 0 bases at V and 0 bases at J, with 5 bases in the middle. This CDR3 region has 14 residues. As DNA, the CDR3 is TGCGCCAGCAGCTTGGGTAGGAGCACAGATACGCAGTATTTT. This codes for CASSLGRSTDTQYF.

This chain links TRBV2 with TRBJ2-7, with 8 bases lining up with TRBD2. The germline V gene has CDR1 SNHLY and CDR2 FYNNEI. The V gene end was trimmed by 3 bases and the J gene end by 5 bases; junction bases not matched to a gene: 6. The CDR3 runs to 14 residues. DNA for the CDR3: TGTGCCAGCAGTGAGGCTAGCGGGCCCGACGAGCAGTACTTC. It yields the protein CASSEASGPDEQYF. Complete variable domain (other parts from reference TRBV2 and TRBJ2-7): EPEVTQTPSHQVTQMGQEVILRCVPISNHLYFYWYRQILGQKVEFLVSFYNNEISEKSEIFDDQFSVERPDGSNFTLKIRSTKLEDSAMYFCASSEASGPDEQYFGPGTRLTVT.

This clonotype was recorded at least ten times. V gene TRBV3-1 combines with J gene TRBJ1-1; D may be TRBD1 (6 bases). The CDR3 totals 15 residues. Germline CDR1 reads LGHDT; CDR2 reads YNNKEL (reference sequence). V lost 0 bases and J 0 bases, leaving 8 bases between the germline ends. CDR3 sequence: CASSQEHRVNTEAFF. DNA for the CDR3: TGTGCCAGCAGCCAAGAACACAGGGTGAACACTGAAGCTTTCTTT.